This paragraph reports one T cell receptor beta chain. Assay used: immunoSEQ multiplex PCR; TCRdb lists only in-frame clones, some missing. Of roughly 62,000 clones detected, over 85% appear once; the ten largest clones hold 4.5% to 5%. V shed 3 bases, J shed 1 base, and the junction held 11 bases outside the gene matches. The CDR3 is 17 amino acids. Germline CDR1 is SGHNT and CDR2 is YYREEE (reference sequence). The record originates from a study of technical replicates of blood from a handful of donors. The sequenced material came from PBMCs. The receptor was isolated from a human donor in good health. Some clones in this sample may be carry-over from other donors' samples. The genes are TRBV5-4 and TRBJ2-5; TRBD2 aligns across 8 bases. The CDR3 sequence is CASSSRWGGGFQETQYF. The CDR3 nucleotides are TGTGCCAGCAGCTCCCGTTGGGGCGGGGGGTTCCAAGAGACCCAGTACTTC. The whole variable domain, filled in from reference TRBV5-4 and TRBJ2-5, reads ETGVTQSPTHLIKTRGQQVTLRCSSQSGHNTVSWYQQALGQGPQFIFQYYREEENGRGNFPPRFSGLQFPNYSSELNVNALELDDSALYLCASSSRWGGGFQETQYFGPGTRLLVL.